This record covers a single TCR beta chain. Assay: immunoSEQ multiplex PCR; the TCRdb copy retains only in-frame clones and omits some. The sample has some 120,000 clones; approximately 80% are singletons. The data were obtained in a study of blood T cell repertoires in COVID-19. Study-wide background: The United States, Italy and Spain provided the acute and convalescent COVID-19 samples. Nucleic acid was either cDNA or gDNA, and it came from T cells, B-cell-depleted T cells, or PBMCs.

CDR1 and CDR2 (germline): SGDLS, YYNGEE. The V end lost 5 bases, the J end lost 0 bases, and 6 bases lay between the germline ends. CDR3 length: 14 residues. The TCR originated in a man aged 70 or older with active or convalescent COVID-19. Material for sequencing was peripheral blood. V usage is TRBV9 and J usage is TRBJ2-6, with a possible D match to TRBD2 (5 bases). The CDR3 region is CASSTSSGANVLTF. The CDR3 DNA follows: TGTGCCAGCAGTACTAGCTCTGGGGCCAACGTCCTGACTTTC. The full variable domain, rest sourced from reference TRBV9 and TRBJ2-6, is DSGVTQTPKHLITATGQRVTLRCSPRSGDLSVYWYQQSLDQGLQFLIQYYNGEERAKGNILERFSAQQFPDLHSELNLSSLELGDSALYFCASSTSSGANVLTFGAGSRLTVL.